This record covers a single TCR beta chain. The antigen remains undetermined. The V and J ends lost 4 bases and 5 bases, in that order; junction bases with no gene match: 6. The CDR3 extends over 15 amino acids. The V gene's germline CDR1 is SGHVS and CDR2 FNYEAQ. The data were obtained in a study of T cell responses to AZD1222 COVID-19 vaccine. Study conclusions and caveats: White British ancestry dominated among donors, who included more females, and clonal diversity was possibly underestimated. No day 14 peak samples; only post-peak repertoires were characterized. Once two AZD1222 doses were given, Spike-specific TCR breadth and depth went up.

Analyses pooled second doses at about 4 or about 12 weeks. Assay used: immunoSEQ multiplex PCR; TCRdb lists only in-frame clones, some missing. The sample carries approximately 150,000 clones, about 90% recorded once. The chain carries TRBV7-6 and TRBJ2-2, with 8 bases that match TRBD1. Material: peripheral blood, obtained 28 days after the second AZD1222 dose. This TCR came from an adult who received the AZD1222 COVID-19 vaccine. This CDR3 is CASSSRTGITGELFF. In DNA form, the CDR3 reads TGTGCCAGCAGCTCAAGGACAGGGATAACCGGGGAGCTGTTTTTT. Full variable domain (outside the CDR3, taken from reference TRBV7-6 and TRBJ2-2): GAGVSQSPRYKVTKRGQDVALRCDPISGHVSLYWYRQALGQGPEFLTYFNYEAQQDKSGLPNDRFSAERPEGSISTLTIQRTEQRDSAMYRCASSSRTGITGELFFGEGSRLTVL.